This TCR beta chain was recorded in a study of regulatory T cells in long-lasting Graves disease (dated by TCRdb to the early 2020s). General notes on the study: Patients with newly diagnosed Graves' disease had been on antithyroid drugs for under 3 months. A total of around 35 samples underwent TCR sequencing, from roughly 13 patients with persistent Graves' disease and 20 or so patients with newly diagnosed Graves' disease. Patients with persistent Graves' disease were compared with patients with newly diagnosed Graves' disease using TCR sequencing and RNA sequencing of peripheral blood. The study took place in China and was registered as a clinical trial.

General conclusions and limits of the study: A larger number of public clonotypes was shared among persistent patients (about 2,700) than among newly diagnosed patients (about 990). Because the primary lesion, thyroid tissue, could not be accessed, the study looked at peripheral blood alone. Lower TCR Shannon entropy and fewer highly expanded clones were observed in persistent Graves' disease patients than in newly diagnosed patients, which suggested clonal expansion. TRBV28, TRBJ1-2 and TRBJ2-5 were preferentially used in persistent disease, while TRBV20-1 and TRBJ2-1 were favored in newly diagnosed disease. Sequencing and analysis were restricted to the TCR beta chain. The authors acknowledged the small sample size as a limitation that may reduce accuracy.

Taken with the paper, the label for time point translates to: newly diagnosed GD, antithyroid drugs for less than 3 months. RNA was extracted from PBMCs in TRIzol for both TCR sequencing and RNA sequencing. Graves' disease was diagnosed according to American Thyroid Association guidelines. Patients for the study were recruited at an endocrinology department in Xi'an, China. Each patient gave about 9.1 milliliters of peripheral blood, collected in an EDTA anticoagulant tube. Ficoll Paque Plus density gradient separation was used to isolate PBMCs, and no additional T cell sorting was done. An Agilent 2100 Bioanalyzer and agarose gel were used to check RNA quality, while a NanoDrop 2000 measured RNA concentration. The sample holds many counts of this clonotype. Its cognate antigen has yet to be identified. No qualities accompany the bases; no much larger clone lies one base away. Reading the germline V gene gives CDR1 SNHLY and CDR2 FYNNEI. The CDR3, from cysteine to phenylalanine, totals 18 residues. Only the CDR3 DNA stays, 54 bases, in frame from base 1. Trimming takes 2 bases off V and 5 bases off J; junction bases not matched to a gene: 15.

Preparation of the library involved multiplex PCR. This sample was sequenced with an Illumina HiSeq 4000. To build TCR beta libraries, CDR3 regions were amplified by Arm-PCR using iRepertoire HTBI primers. Before sequencing, the PCR products went through gel purification. For the original study's pipeline: Across samples, about 64 TRBV and 14 TRBJ segments were identified and used for gene usage analysis of CDR3 amino acid clonotypes. COPE and FqMerger were used to merge the filtered high-quality paired reads into contigs. Contigs were aligned with BLAST to IMGT TRBV, TRBD and TRBJ reference genes, and CDR3 was defined per IMGT. Highly expanded clones were defined as clonotypes with a frequency above 0.1%. Repertoire diversity was measured by Shannon entropy, and V-J evenness by the Gini coefficient. A clonotype was considered public if more than one individual shared it. Starting from the raw public reads, TCRdb applied fastp trimming at Q25, assembled clones with MiXCR and retained in-frame beta chains. Each entry merges the rows of one CDR3 protein and shows their most common DNA and genes. What appears here as the V and J calls and clone size reflects TCRdb's work, not the paper's. For this sample there are roughly 360,000 distinct CDR3 sequences; approximately 10% appear just once. 18% of the sample goes to the ten largest clones.

Another study also made use of these data, one on T cells in Graves' hyperthyroidism and ophthalmopathy. The second study reports: Stable Graves' hyperthyroidism was defined as no progression to ophthalmopathy during 18 months of follow-up. Hyperthyroidism patients were aged 18 to 65 years and newly diagnosed, with disease duration of less than 2 months. The study excluded patients with uncontrolled infections, other autoimmune diseases, pregnancy or lactation. Diagnoses were established on the basis of clinical symptoms, serum thyroxine and TRAb, thyroid ultrasound, and orbital computed tomography. The first round of RT-PCR for the TCR CDR3 was performed with the HTBI primer set and the Qiagen OneStep RT-PCR kit. Blood samples also contained most of the expanded thyroid clonotypes (frequency above 0.001), which suggests that blood repertoires may reflect thyroid immune responses. A 13 V-J signature model separated ophthalmopathy from stable hyperthyroidism, with 87.88% sensitivity and 81.08% specificity in cross-validation and 80%/75% in testing. In validation, the model predicted progression to ophthalmopathy a median of roughly six months before onset, with over 55% sensitivity and about 75% specificity. A discovery cohort of around 100 patients, 43 with Graves' ophthalmopathy and over 55 with stable Graves' hyperthyroidism, was used to find distinguishing TCR V-J signatures. Whether ophthalmopathy could be predicted prospectively was tested in an independent validation cohort made up of about 20 hyperthyroidism patients plus 17 patients who later progressed to ophthalmopathy. The 95 to 100 discovery patients were randomly divided into training and test sets at a 7:3 ratio. In roughly six Graves' hyperthyroidism patients, the study also compared T-cell repertoires from thyroid tissue with T-cell repertoires from blood. After sampling, hyperthyroidism patients received methimazole starting at 30 mg daily, and ophthalmopathy patients received high-dose intravenous methylprednisolone. The libraries were constructed in a second round of multiplex PCR and then size-selected and purified. Libraries were sequenced paired-end with 100 bp reads on an Illumina HiSeq2000. SOAPnuke was used to process the raw data, throwing out any read that contained adapters or uncalled bases, had a mean Phred below 15, or lacked an exact constant-primer or identifier match. High-quality paired reads were merged with COPE v1.2.5, and unique nucleotide sequences were defined as clonotypes. MiTCR v1.1 was used to align the clonotypes against IMGT TRBV, TRBD and TRBJ reference segments. Only V-J combinations with frequency above 0.0001, covering 98% to 99.2% of repertoires, were analysed. A TCS score was defined as the ratio between F50 (clonal expansion) and ExV (chaos), using BLOSUM62-based TCRdist between CDR3 peptides within each V-J. Welch's t-statistics and random forest reduced around 510 V-J features to some 14, which were used in a naive Bayes classifier (R e1071). Sample size was not statistically predetermined, and investigators were not blinded to group allocation. The paper reports TCR Vbeta CDR3 sequencing of more than 120 peripheral blood samples: 43 ophthalmopathy, 70 to 85 hyperthyroidism and about 17 progressor patients.

The clonotype originates from a woman between 18 and 30 years old with Graves disease. Donor details come from another sample of the same person, matched by shared clones. The sequencing here drew on peripheral blood mononuclear cells (PBMCs), taken at new diagnosis, from a patient treated with antithyroid drugs. This chain is built from TRBV2 and TRBJ2-1, with TRBD1 identical over 7 junction bases. The DNA sequence is TGTGCCAGCAGTGAACTTTCCCCGGACAGGAGACTGGACAATGAGCAGTTCTTC. It codes for CASSELSPDRRLDNEQFF.